These T cell receptor beta chains were read from a single sample in a study of blood T cell repertoires in COVID-19. Using immunoSEQ multiplex PCR, the repertoire was profiled, and TCRdb retains in-frame clones only, with some absent. In the table there are around 100,000 clones, about 82% of which are singletons. The material sequenced was peripheral blood. These receptors were taken from a man aged 45-65 years with active or convalescent COVID-19. CDR3s include the opening cysteine and the closing phenylalanine or tryptophan. Each record gives: CDR3 protein, CDR3 DNA, J gene, clone size, D gene, V gene. A D gene is named only where the DNA matches it firmly. Where a row states a size, it is once, few, many or the class of an expanded clone; other rows omit it.

cdr3_aa: CASSLIVTHQPQHF
cdr3_nt: TGTGCCAGCAGTTTAATAGTTACGCATCAGCCCCAGCATTTT
j_call: TRBJ1-5
clone_size: -
d_call: -
v_call: TRBV28

cdr3_aa: CASGPSRETQYF
cdr3_nt: TGTGCTAGTGGTCCCTCCCGAGAGACCCAGTACTTC
j_call: TRBJ2-5
clone_size: -
d_call: -
v_call: TRBV12-5

cdr3_aa: CASSKREGPYEQYF
cdr3_nt: TGCGCCAGCAGTAAGCGGGAGGGCCCCTACGAGCAGTACTTC
j_call: TRBJ2-7
clone_size: -
d_call: TRBD2
v_call: TRBV5-1

cdr3_aa: CASSLEGASNQPQHF
cdr3_nt: TGTGCCAGCAGCTTGGAGGGGGCTAGCAATCAGCCCCAGCATTTT
j_call: TRBJ1-5
clone_size: once
d_call: TRBD1
v_call: TRBV5-8

cdr3_aa: CASSIGQEPYSNQPQHF
cdr3_nt: TGTGCCAGTAGTATAGGACAGGAGCCTTATAGCAATCAGCCCCAGCATTTT
j_call: TRBJ1-5
clone_size: once
d_call: -
v_call: TRBV19

cdr3_aa: CASSFSPGRRESDEQFF
cdr3_nt: TGTGCCAGCAGCTTCAGTCCTGGCCGCCGAGAAAGCGATGAGCAGTTCTTC
j_call: TRBJ2-1
clone_size: -
d_call: -
v_call: TRBV7-9

cdr3_aa: CASRGSGSQETQYF
cdr3_nt: TGTGCCAGCAGGGGTAGCGGGAGCCAAGAGACCCAGTACTTC
j_call: TRBJ2-5
clone_size: -
d_call: TRBD2
v_call: TRBV2

cdr3_aa: CASSEFRGEQYF
cdr3_nt: TGCGCCAGCAGTGAGTTCAGGGGCGAGCAGTACTTC
j_call: TRBJ2-7
clone_size: -
d_call: -
v_call: TRBV10-2

cdr3_aa: CSAERGTEAFF
cdr3_nt: TGCAGTGCCGAACGGGGCACTGAAGCTTTCTTT
j_call: TRBJ1-1
clone_size: -
d_call: -
v_call: TRBV20-1

cdr3_aa: CAWSSGAAETQYF
cdr3_nt: TGTGCCTGGAGTAGCGGGGCGGCGGAGACCCAGTACTTC
j_call: TRBJ2-5
clone_size: -
d_call: TRBD2
v_call: TRBV30

cdr3_aa: CASSPGTYNEQFF
cdr3_nt: TGTGCCAGCAGCCCAGGAACTTACAATGAGCAGTTCTTC
j_call: TRBJ2-1
clone_size: -
d_call: -
v_call: TRBV7-8

cdr3_aa: CASSRTSGRFTGELFF
cdr3_nt: TGTGCCAGCAGTCGGACTAGCGGGAGGTTCACCGGGGAGCTGTTTTTT
j_call: TRBJ2-2
clone_size: -
d_call: TRBD2
v_call: TRBV7-9

cdr3_aa: CASSVRLAGVYNEQFF
cdr3_nt: TGTGCCAGCAGCGTACGACTAGCGGGTGTGTACAATGAGCAGTTCTTC
j_call: TRBJ2-1
clone_size: -
d_call: TRBD2
v_call: TRBV5-4

cdr3_aa: CASSYAHLRTDTQYF
cdr3_nt: TGTGCCAGCAGTTACGCCCACCTTCGGACAGATACGCAGTATTTT
j_call: TRBJ2-3
clone_size: -
d_call: -
v_call: TRBV6-6

cdr3_aa: CASSLEGLATGEQYF
cdr3_nt: TGCGCCAGCAGCTTGGAGGGACTAGCGACGGGCGAGCAGTACTTC
j_call: TRBJ2-7
clone_size: -
d_call: TRBD2
v_call: TRBV5-1

cdr3_aa: CASSQGTGVNSPLHF
cdr3_nt: TGTGCCAGCAGCCAGGGGACAGGGGTGAATTCACCCCTCCACTTT
j_call: TRBJ1-6
clone_size: -
d_call: TRBD1
v_call: TRBV7-6

cdr3_aa: CASTLPFGRGNGYTF
cdr3_nt: TGTGCCAGTACCCTCCCGTTTGGGCGCGGGAATGGCTACACCTTC
j_call: TRBJ1-2
clone_size: many
d_call: -
v_call: TRBV19

cdr3_aa: CASALSSYNEQFF
cdr3_nt: TGTGCCAGCGCCCTAAGCTCCTACAATGAGCAGTTCTTC
j_call: TRBJ2-1
clone_size: -
d_call: -
v_call: TRBV9

cdr3_aa: CASAGGGGSSYEQYF
cdr3_nt: TGCGCCAGCGCAGGGGGCGGGGGAAGCTCCTACGAGCAGTACTTC
j_call: TRBJ2-7
clone_size: -
d_call: -
v_call: TRBV5-1

cdr3_aa: CASSWSDYGYTF
cdr3_nt: TGTGCCAGTAGTTGGTCAGATTATGGCTACACCTTC
j_call: TRBJ1-2
clone_size: once
d_call: -
v_call: TRBV19

cdr3_aa: CASSLGVSGRLGEQYF
cdr3_nt: TGTGCCAGCAGCTTGGGTGTTAGCGGGAGGTTAGGCGAGCAGTACTTC
j_call: TRBJ2-7
clone_size: -
d_call: TRBD2
v_call: TRBV5-6

cdr3_aa: CASSLLGVSYNEQFF
cdr3_nt: TGTGCCAGCAGCTTACTAGGAGTCTCCTACAATGAGCAGTTCTTC
j_call: TRBJ2-1
clone_size: -
d_call: -
v_call: TRBV7-2

cdr3_aa: CASSSGQGGYGYTF
cdr3_nt: TGTGCCAGCAGCTCAGGACAGGGTGGCTATGGCTACACCTTC
j_call: TRBJ1-2
clone_size: -
d_call: TRBD1
v_call: TRBV5-4

cdr3_aa: CASSPIIDTGELFF
cdr3_nt: TGTGCCAGCAGTCCCATAATAGACACCGGGGAGCTGTTTTTT
j_call: TRBJ2-2
clone_size: -
d_call: -
v_call: TRBV27

cdr3_aa: CASSRGQMQETQYF
cdr3_nt: TGTGCCAGCAGCAGGGGACAGATGCAAGAGACCCAGTACTTC
j_call: TRBJ2-5
clone_size: -
d_call: TRBD1
v_call: TRBV11-2

cdr3_aa: CASRSSGRGSWNTGELFF
cdr3_nt: TGTGCCAGTAGATCTAGCGGGAGAGGCTCGTGGAACACCGGGGAGCTGTTTTTT
j_call: TRBJ2-2
clone_size: -
d_call: TRBD2
v_call: TRBV19

cdr3_aa: CASSFSSQPAGNTIYF
cdr3_nt: TGTGCCAGCAGTTTCTCTTCTCAACCAGCTGGAAACACCATATATTTT
j_call: TRBJ1-3
clone_size: -
d_call: -
v_call: TRBV6-6

cdr3_aa: CATSDPGGRDTQYF
cdr3_nt: TGTGCCACCAGTGACCCCGGGGGACGTGATACGCAGTATTTT
j_call: TRBJ2-3
clone_size: -
d_call: -
v_call: TRBV24-1

cdr3_aa: CASSEALRGGEKLFF
cdr3_nt: TGTGCCAGCAGTGAAGCGCTTAGGGGGGGTGAAAAACTGTTTTTT
j_call: TRBJ1-4
clone_size: -
d_call: -
v_call: TRBV2

cdr3_aa: CASSLGQLSGNTIYF
cdr3_nt: TGTGCCAGCAGTTTGGGACAGCTCTCTGGAAACACCATATATTTT
j_call: TRBJ1-3
clone_size: -
d_call: TRBD1
v_call: TRBV28

cdr3_aa: CASQTTGNTIYF
cdr3_nt: TGTGCCAGCCAGACTACTGGAAACACCATATATTTT
j_call: TRBJ1-3
clone_size: -
d_call: -
v_call: TRBV6-5

cdr3_aa: CASGQGGLAFF
cdr3_nt: TGTGCTAGTGGTCAGGGGGGTTTAGCTTTCTTT
j_call: TRBJ1-1
clone_size: -
d_call: TRBD1
v_call: TRBV12-5

cdr3_aa: CASSQSRGTGSRAGNTIYF
cdr3_nt: TGTGCCAGCAGCCAGAGCCGGGGGACAGGGTCACGGGCTGGAAACACCATATATTTT
j_call: TRBJ1-3
clone_size: -
d_call: TRBD1
v_call: TRBV3-1/TRBV3-2

cdr3_aa: CASSFSPGTGELFF
cdr3_nt: TGTGCCAGCAGTTTTAGCCCGGGAACCGGGGAGCTGTTTTTT
j_call: TRBJ2-2
clone_size: -
d_call: -
v_call: TRBV27

cdr3_aa: CASTVTSGSTGELFF
cdr3_nt: TGTGCCAGCACGGTGACTAGCGGGAGCACCGGGGAGCTGTTTTTT
j_call: TRBJ2-2
clone_size: -
d_call: TRBD2
v_call: TRBV2

cdr3_aa: CASRSQLNTGELFF
cdr3_nt: TGTGCCAGCCGGAGTCAGCTGAACACCGGGGAGCTGTTTTTT
j_call: TRBJ2-2
clone_size: -
d_call: -
v_call: TRBV9

cdr3_aa: CASSLGQGENGYTF
cdr3_nt: TGCGCCAGCAGCTTAGGGCAGGGGGAGAATGGCTACACCTTC
j_call: TRBJ1-2
clone_size: -
d_call: TRBD1
v_call: TRBV5-1

cdr3_aa: CASSPGLAGVLYEQYF
cdr3_nt: TGTGCCAGCAGTCCGGGACTAGCGGGAGTTTTGTACGAGCAGTACTTC
j_call: TRBJ2-7
clone_size: -
d_call: TRBD2
v_call: TRBV27

cdr3_aa: CASSLEPGGKNTGELFF
cdr3_nt: TGCGCCAGCAGCTTGGAGCCAGGGGGTAAGAACACCGGGGAGCTGTTTTTT
j_call: TRBJ2-2
clone_size: -
d_call: TRBD1
v_call: TRBV5-1

cdr3_aa: CASRPAGSKETQYF
cdr3_nt: TGTGCCAGTAGGCCAGCGGGAAGTAAAGAGACCCAGTACTTC
j_call: TRBJ2-5
clone_size: -
d_call: TRBD2
v_call: TRBV19

cdr3_aa: CASSLGTSGRSETQYF
cdr3_nt: TGTGCCAGCAGCTTGGGGACTAGCGGGAGGTCAGAGACCCAGTACTTC
j_call: TRBJ2-5
clone_size: -
d_call: TRBD2
v_call: TRBV5-4

cdr3_aa: CASSLGLSNQPQHF
cdr3_nt: TGTGCCAGCAGTTTGGGGCTTAGCAATCAGCCCCAGCATTTT
j_call: TRBJ1-5
clone_size: -
d_call: -
v_call: TRBV28

cdr3_aa: CASRRWTSGRGTYEQYF
cdr3_nt: TGTGCCAGCAGGAGGTGGACTAGCGGGAGGGGAACCTACGAGCAGTACTTC
j_call: TRBJ2-7
clone_size: -
d_call: TRBD2
v_call: TRBV2

cdr3_aa: CASSLTARSIEQYF
cdr3_nt: TGTGCCAGCAGTTTAACGGCCCGGAGTATCGAGCAGTACTTC
j_call: TRBJ2-7
clone_size: -
d_call: -
v_call: TRBV27

cdr3_aa: CASSLGLAAGELFF
cdr3_nt: TGTGCCAGCAGCTTAGGACTAGCGGCCGGGGAGCTGTTTTTT
j_call: TRBJ2-2
clone_size: -
d_call: TRBD2
v_call: TRBV11-2